This T cell receptor beta chain was documented in a study of shared T cell receptors in the human thymus. This CDR3 has 16 amino acids. The V gene end was trimmed by 0 bases and the J gene end by 2 bases; junction bases not matched to a gene: 5. CDR1 is LGHNA and CDR2 is YNFKEQ in the germline V gene. Repertoires were generated with immunoSEQ multiplex PCR, while TCRdb's copy carries only in-frame clones and drops some. The sample has fewer than 700,000 clones; around nine tenths are singletons. This same sample was also taken into another study, of human thymus T cells.

The chain has TRBV4-2 and TRBJ2-7, with TRBD2 matching over 9 bases. The sample comprised thymocytes. The origin of this receptor is a boy under two years old with a congenital heart defect. This chain's CDR3 is CASSQESGRPTYEQYF. DNA of the CDR3: TGTGCCAGCAGCCAAGAAAGCGGGAGGCCAACCTACGAGCAGTACTTC.